The source of this TCR beta chain is a study of brain T cells in children with intractable seizures. Study-wide points: Clones missing pre-surgery may reflect undersampling of that blood sample.

Turning to this clone: The antigen is undetermined.

The CDR3 is made up of 14 amino acids. Germline CDR1 and CDR2: SGHRS and YFSETQ. Trimming removed 0 bases at V and 7 bases at J, with 10 bases between. The table came from immunoSEQ multiplex PCR; TCRdb's copy has only in-frame clones and leaves some out. Here the sample spans about 340,000 clones, 85% to 95% being singletons. Time point here: blood from clinic visit 5 months post-surgery; TSC patient then seizure free. The chain uses TRBV5-1 and TRBJ1-4, with D perhaps matching TRBD1 (6 bases). This receptor was taken from a boy younger than two with tuberous sclerosis and intractable seizures. The sample here was peripheral blood, taken approximately 5 months after surgery. CDR3 amino acids: CASSLAGVGEKLFF. The CDR3 nucleotides are TGCGCCAGCAGCTTGGCAGGGGTGGGTGAAAAACTGTTTTTT.